The 26 T cell receptor beta chains in this list originate from one sample, sequenced in a study of cytotoxic CD8 clonotypes in ibrutinib-treated CLL. Here immunoSEQ multiplex PCR was the method, and the copy in TCRdb shows in-frame clones only, minus some. The sample yields about 21,000 clones, over 70% seen once. The sample here was PBMCs, taken before ibrutinib treatment. All receptors derive from a human donor with chronic lymphocytic leukemia.

CDR3 sequence reads: CASSERNSQGIEGYTF. The DNA of the CDR3 is TGTGCCAGCAGTGAACGCAACTCCCAGGGTATAGAAGGCTACACCTTC. V and J are TRBV2 and TRBJ1-2, with TRBD1 as a possible D gene (5 bases). CDR3 length: 16 amino acids. In germline, CDR1 is SNHLY, CDR2 FYNNEI. The germline V and J ends were trimmed by 2 bases and 8 bases, with 21 bases remaining between them.

The V and J genes are TRBV4-2 and TRBJ1-2; 9 bases are shared with TRBD1. Trimming cost V 2 bases and J 4 bases; bases outside gene matches: 5. CDR3 length: 15 residues. Germline V gene lookup returns CDR1 LGHNA and CDR2 YNFKEQ. CDR3 sequence (DNA): TGTGCCAGCAGCCAATCGACAGGGGGGGGCTATGGCTACACCTTC. Translated: CASSQSTGGGYGYTF.

V and J are TRBV4-1 and TRBJ2-5; D not resolved. From germline, CDR1 is MGHRA and CDR2 YSYEKL. The CDR3 runs to 17 residues. With 0 bases removed from V and 5 bases from J, the gap between germline ends came to 19 bases. The CDR3 region is CASSQEQRMLSGETQYF. CDR3 in DNA: TGCGCCAGCAGCCAAGAGCAACGGATGTTAAGTGGGGAGACCCAGTACTTC.

V usage is TRBV5-6 and J usage is TRBJ1-5; D ambiguous. This CDR3 has 11 residues. Trimming removed 4 bases at V and 10 bases at J, with 9 bases between. Germline V gene lookup returns CDR1 SGHDT and CDR2 YYEEEE. The CDR3, as DNA: TGTGCCAGCAGCCACGTACGTCCCCAGCATTTT. It translates to CASSHVRPQHF. The whole variable domain, filled in from reference TRBV5-6 and TRBJ1-5, reads DAGVTQSPTHLIKTRGQQVTLRCSPKSGHDTVSWYQQALGQGPQFIFQYYEEEERQRGNFPDRFSGHQFPNYSSELNVNALLLGDSALYLCASSHVRPQHFGDGTRLSIL.

This chain's CDR3 is CASSSLGVETQYF. The CDR3 DNA sequence: TGTGCCAGCAGCTCACTAGGGGTGGAGACCCAGTACTTC. The V call is TRBV7-9, the J call TRBJ2-5, with D perhaps assigned TRBD1 or TRBD2 (5 bases each). V gave up 4 bases and J gave up 5 bases, with 11 bases separating them. The CDR3 has 13 amino acids. Germline CDR1 SEHNR, CDR2 FQNEAQ (reference sequence).

The gene calls are TRBV30 and TRBJ2-7; D might be TRBD1 (6 bases). Germline V CDR1 and CDR2: GTSNPN, SVGIG (reference sequence). Trimming took off 0 bases at V and 3 bases at J, with 9 bases between the two ends. The CDR3 has 13 residues. The CDR3 sequence is CAWSVQGIYEQYF. For the CDR3, the DNA is TGTGCCTGGAGTGTACAGGGAATCTACGAGCAGTACTTC.

This clone showed up just a few times. The gene calls are TRBV2 and TRBJ2-7; D might be TRBD1 or TRBD2, each matching 5 bases. The germline V gene encodes CDR1 SNHLY and CDR2 FYNNEI. With 4 bases removed from V and 2 bases from J, the gap between germline ends came to 12 bases. The CDR3 length is 14 residues. This CDR3 reads CASSVDKGAYEQYF. The CDR3 DNA is TGTGCCAGCAGTGTGGACAAGGGAGCCTACGAGCAGTACTTC.

This clone was counted a few times. The chain recombines TRBV2 with TRBJ2-7; 7 bases map to TRBD1. The germline V gene encodes CDR1 SNHLY and CDR2 FYNNEI. V lost 3 bases to trimming and J lost 4 bases; unmatched junction nucleotides: 9. The CDR3 runs 15 residues. CDR3 protein: CASSDLPGQPYEQYF. CDR3 DNA: TGTGCCAGCAGTGATTTACCGGGACAGCCGTACGAGCAGTACTTC.

V is TRBV2 and J is TRBJ1-1, with a tentative D call TRBD1 (5 bases). From germline, CDR1 is SNHLY and CDR2 FYNNEI. The CDR3 consists of 13 residues. The germline V and J ends were trimmed by 3 bases and 6 bases, with 11 bases remaining between them. This CDR3 is CASSERGLAEAFF. The CDR3 DNA is TGTGCCAGCAGTGAGCGGGGGTTGGCTGAAGCTTTCTTT.

V is TRBV27 and J is TRBJ2-5; the match to TRBD1 covers 7 bases. CDR3 size: 14 residues. Germline lookup yields CDR1 MNHEY and CDR2 SMNVEV (reference sequence). Trimming took 8 bases from V and 5 from J; bases not matched to a gene: 11. This chain's CDR3 is CASGLTGARETQYF. The CDR3 DNA follows: TGTGCCAGCGGCCTAACAGGGGCTAGGGAGACCCAGTACTTC.

This clone turned up a few times. The gene calls are TRBV30 and TRBJ1-3, with D possibly TRBD1 on 5 matching bases. The CDR3 loop spans 13 amino acids. Trimming pared 5 bases from V and 3 bases from J, leaving 11 bases between. CDR1 and CDR2 (germline): GTSNPN, SVGIG (reference sequence). CDR3 in DNA: TGTGCCTGGGGACGGGACGGTGGAAACACCATATATTTT. It encodes CAWGRDGGNTIYF. The entire variable domain, with the rest obtained from reference TRBV30 and TRBJ1-3, is as follows: SQTIHQWPATLVQPVGSPLSLECTVEGTSNPNLYWYRQAAGRGLQLLFYSVGIGQISSEVPQNLSASRPQDRQFILSSKKLLLSDSGFYLCAWGRDGGNTIYFGEGSWLTVV.

The chain links TRBV6-6 to TRBJ1-1; 8 nucleotides align to TRBD1. V lost 5 bases to trimming and J lost 6 bases; unmatched junction nucleotides: 8. Germline loops: CDR1 MNHNY, CDR2 SVGAGI (reference sequence). The CDR3 contains 14 residues. CDR3 coding DNA: TGTGCCAGCAGTACGACAGGGGTGAGTCCTGAAGCTTTCTTT. As protein: CASSTTGVSPEAFF.

The chain couples TRBV7-9 to TRBJ2-7; 7 nucleotides align to TRBD2. V lost 1 base, J lost 2 bases, and 5 bases stayed unmatched. Germline loops: CDR1 SEHNR, CDR2 FQNEAQ (reference sequence). The CDR3 has 15 amino acids. CDR3 DNA: TGTGCCAGCAGCTTAGGCGGGAGCGGGACCTACGAGCAGTACTTC. Amino acid sequence: CASSLGGSGTYEQYF. The whole variable domain, filled in from reference TRBV7-9 and TRBJ2-7, reads DTGVSQNPRHKITKRGQNVTFRCDPISEHNRLYWYRQTLGQGPEFLTYFQNEAQLEKSRLLSDRFSAERPKGSFSTLEIQRTEQGDSAMYLCASSLGGSGTYEQYFGPGTRLTVT.

This clone is medium-sized by share. The chain uses TRBV7-8 and TRBJ2-7; D gene ambiguous. V gave up 1 base and J gave up 7 bases, with 8 bases separating them. The CDR3 extends over 12 amino acids. CDR1 and CDR2 (germline): SGHVS, FQNEAQ. The CDR3 protein is CASSLGTREQYF. The CDR3 DNA is TGTGCCAGCAGCTTAGGGACGCGGGAGCAGTACTTC.

The chain recombines TRBV28 with TRBJ2-7; no reliable D call. Germline CDR1 and CDR2: MDHEN and SYDVKM. This CDR3 comprises 13 residues. Trimming removed 4 bases from V and 3 bases from J, with 10 bases in between. The CDR3 nucleotides are TGTGCCAGCAGTTCGGGTCTACTCTACGAGCAGTACTTC. Its protein is CASSSGLLYEQYF.

V usage is TRBV5-4 and J usage is TRBJ2-5, with TRBD2 identical over 11 bases. Trimming took 1 base from V and 5 from J; bases not matched to a gene: 7. The CDR3 covers 16 residues. Germline assignment: CDR1 SGHNT and CDR2 YYREEE (reference sequence). The CDR3 bases are TGTGCCAGCAGCTTGTATACTAGCGGGAGAAGTGAGACCCAGTACTTC. Amino acids: CASSLYTSGRSETQYF. Using reference TRBV5-4 and TRBJ2-5 for the parts outside the CDR3, the full variable domain is ETGVTQSPTHLIKTRGQQVTLRCSSQSGHNTVSWYQQALGQGPQFIFQYYREEENGRGNFPPRFSGLQFPNYSSELNVNALELDDSALYLCASSLYTSGRSETQYFGPGTRLLVL.

The gene calls are TRBV19 and TRBJ1-2; 7 bases align to TRBD1. CDR1 and CDR2 from the germline V gene are LNHDA and SQIVND (reference sequence). There are 15 residues in the CDR3. V shed 4 bases and J 1 base; nucleotides not matched to a gene: 6. The CDR3 loop is CASSTRTGLNYGYTF. The CDR3 DNA is TGTGCCAGTAGTACCCGGACAGGCCTTAACTATGGCTACACCTTC.

The chain links TRBV28 to TRBJ2-7, with 7 bases aligning to TRBD1. This CDR3 comprises 12 residues. V trimming: 6 bases; J trimming: 7 bases; junction bases outside the gene matches: 6. The germline V gene encodes CDR1 MDHEN and CDR2 SYDVKM. The CDR3 spells CASSHRGLEQYF. As DNA, the CDR3 is TGTGCCAGCAGCCACAGGGGTTTAGAGCAGTACTTC. The variable domain in full, with the rest retrieved from reference TRBV28 and TRBJ2-7, is DVKVTQSSRYLVKRTGEKVFLECVQDMDHENMFWYRQDPGLGLRLIYFSYDVKMKEKGDIPEGYSVSREKKERFSLILESASTNQTSMYLCASSHRGLEQYFGPGTRLTVT.

This chain connects TRBV4-1 to TRBJ2-7, with unresolved D. Germline lookup yields CDR1 MGHRA and CDR2 YSYEKL. Trimming stripped 4 bases from V and 1 base from J, with 14 bases between. This CDR3 region has 15 residues. CDR3 sequence reads: CASSPGRAGSYEQYF. The CDR3 DNA reads as TGCGCCAGCAGCCCGGGCCGTGCCGGGTCCTACGAGCAGTACTTC.

V and J are TRBV18 and TRBJ2-2; TRBD1 matches 7 bases. The CDR3 has 15 residues. Germline V gene data show CDR1 as KGHSH and CDR2 as LQKENI. After removal of 2 bases from V and 6 bases from J, the junction contained 6 bases not matched to a gene. The DNA for the CDR3 is TGTGCCAGCTCACCAATCGGACAGGCTGCCGGGGAGCTGTTTTTT. It codes for CASSPIGQAAGELFF.

The genes are TRBV5-4 and TRBJ2-2; D not certain. V was trimmed by 6 bases and J by 1 base, leaving 10 bases between them. This CDR3 comprises 14 residues. Per germline, CDR1 SGHNT and CDR2 YYREEE (reference sequence). CDR3 loop: CASNLWGNTGELFF. The CDR3 DNA reads as TGTGCCAGCAACCTATGGGGGAACACCGGGGAGCTGTTTTTT.

This clone was recorded once. The CDR3, as DNA: TGCGCCAGCAGCCTAGAGTTTACTAGCGGGCAAATTACCTACGAGCAGTACTTC. Amino acid sequence: CASSLEFTSGQITYEQYF. The chain combines TRBV5-1 with TRBJ2-7; 9 bases agree with TRBD2. Trimming removed 4 bases from V and 2 bases from J; junction bases left unmatched: 16. This CDR3 has 18 residues. The V gene's germline CDR1 is SGHRS and CDR2 YFSETQ.

The CDR3, as DNA: TGTGCCAGCTTGGACAGCAACACAGATACGCAGTATTTT. It encodes CASLDSNTDTQYF. This chain connects TRBV7-3 to TRBJ2-3, with a tentative D call TRBD1 (6 bases). Germline CDR1 reads SGHTA; CDR2 reads FQGTGA. The CDR3 length is 13 residues. Trimming removed 8 bases at V and 2 bases at J, with 11 bases between.

The sample holds a few counts of this clone. The V gene is TRBV27, the J gene TRBJ2-7, with 11 bases fitting TRBD2. V shed 3 bases, J shed 6 bases, and the junction held 19 bases outside the gene matches. The CDR3 spans 19 residues. The germline gives CDR1 MNHEY, CDR2 SMNVEV (reference sequence). The chain's CDR3 is CASSFSGSSGRLGGGEQYF. In nucleotides, the CDR3 is TGTGCCAGCAGTTTTAGTGGATCTAGCGGGAGGCTCGGGGGGGGCGAGCAGTACTTC.

The chain recombines TRBV11-2 with TRBJ2-3; tentatively, D is TRBD2 (6 bases). CDR1 is SGHAT, CDR2 FQNNGV, per germline. Trimming removed 0 bases from V and 3 bases from J, with 10 bases in between. This CDR3 comprises 15 residues. CDR3 nucleotides: TGTGCCAGCAGCTTAGAGAGGGACTGGACAGATACGCAGTATTTT. It specifies CASSLERDWTDTQYF. The full variable domain, with the rest looked up from reference TRBV11-2 and TRBJ2-3, is EAGVAQSPRYKIIEKRQSVAFWCNPISGHATLYWYQQILGQGPKLLIQFQNNGVVDDSQLPKDRFSAERLKGVDSTLKIQPAKLEDSAVYLCASSLERDWTDTQYFGPGTRLTVL.

This clone was picked up a small number of times. CDR3 amino acids: CASSLGQILNSNQPQHF. In DNA form, the CDR3 reads TGTGCCAGCAGCTTGGGACAGATTCTTAATAGCAATCAGCCCCAGCATTTT. The rearrangement uses TRBV5-5 and TRBJ1-5, with D possibly TRBD1 on 5 matching bases. The length of the CDR3 is 17 residues. Germline assignment: CDR1 SGHKS and CDR2 YYEKEE (reference sequence). V gave up 0 bases and J gave up 0 bases, with 13 bases separating them.